This T cell receptor (beta chain) was documented in a study of CXCR3-negative and CXCR3-positive naive CD8 T cells (dated by TCRdb to between 2018 and 2020). At the level of the whole study: In total, 130 million to 150 million TRB reads were obtained, or roughly 1.5 +/- 0.3 million reads per library. The diversity and physicochemical repertoire analyses included about a dozen donors pooled from two independent experiments. TRBV-TRBJ cluster analysis included naive subsets from a handful of donors and memory cells from 3 donors. The study at large found these results: TRB CDR3s from CXCR3-positive naive cells showed higher hydrophobicity (lower Kidera factor 4), lower energy, and higher strength and volume indices than CXCR3-negative naive cells. Comparably high repertoire diversity was found in both naive subsets, whereas much lower repertoire diversity was found in memory CD8+ T cells. Surface CD5, linked to self-reactivity in mice, was comparable between naive subsets; TCR interaction strength was therefore also inferred from TRB CDR3 physicochemical properties. Naive CXCR3-negative and CXCR3-positive cells from the same donor showed similar TRBV-TRBJ usage, whereas memory cells showed distinct patterns. Because CXCR3 expression was partially decreased after cryopreservation, freshly isolated PBMCs were used for most assays.

Sequenced using a NextSeq 550. The Human TCR Profiling Kit (MiLaboratory) was used to make UMI-labeled 5' RACE TRB cDNA libraries. cDNA synthesis used the entire amount of extracted RNA, and PCR amplification then used the entire amount of cDNA produced. Libraries were prepared in parallel with an identical number of PCR cycles. In the paper's pipeline: With a requirement of at least two reads per UMI, MIGEC and MiXCR extracted about 56,000 +/- 9,600 unique UMI-labeled TRB cDNA molecules per library. Each library averaged about 40,000 +/- 10,000 functional in-frame TRB CDR3 nucleotide clonotypes without stop codons. Diversity metrics, including normalized Shannon-Wiener and Chao1, were computed in VDJtools after downsampling to 5000 UMI-labeled TRB molecules per sample. VDJtools was used to calculate clonotype-size-weighted physicochemical properties of the central five CDR3 residues, namely interaction energy, strength, volume and Kidera factor 4. TCRdb reprocessed the reads and assigns one entry to each CDR3 protein sequence, leaving out DNA. TCRdb assigned the V and J calls; the authors' analysis was not used. The sample table records some 120,000 distinct CDR3 sequences. About 0.61% of the sample is in the top ten clones.

Looking up the germline V gene yields CDR1 SQVTM and CDR2 ANQGSEA. Its CDR3 holds 16 amino acids, cysteine through phenylalanine. The DNA is unrecorded. Comment on this clonotype: It has no known antigen specificity.

Each CD8+ T cell subset was flow-sorted in triplicate, with some 300,000 cells per subset placed directly into RLT lysis buffer. To exclude memory contaminants, naive CD8+ T cells were stringently defined as CD45RO-CCR7+CD27+CD95-. Peripheral blood mononuclear cells were isolated from buffy coats using standard density gradient centrifugation. Naive CXCR3-negative and CXCR3-positive CD8+ T cells were flow-sorted on a FACSAria III. Total RNA was extracted from sorted cells with an RNeasy Mini Kit. Material: naive CXCR3+ CD8+ T cells from blood. The sample's cell subset or site, from its label and the paper: CD45RO-CCR7+CD27+CD95- naive CD8+ T cells expressing CXCR3 (TNR3+). The clonotype was recovered from a human donor in good health. Some clones in this sample may be carry-over from other donors' samples. Rearrangement joined TRBV29-1 to TRBJ1-2; with no DNA, the TCRdb D assignment of TRBD1 cannot be verified. CDR3 protein: CSVGRGQGMANYGYTF.